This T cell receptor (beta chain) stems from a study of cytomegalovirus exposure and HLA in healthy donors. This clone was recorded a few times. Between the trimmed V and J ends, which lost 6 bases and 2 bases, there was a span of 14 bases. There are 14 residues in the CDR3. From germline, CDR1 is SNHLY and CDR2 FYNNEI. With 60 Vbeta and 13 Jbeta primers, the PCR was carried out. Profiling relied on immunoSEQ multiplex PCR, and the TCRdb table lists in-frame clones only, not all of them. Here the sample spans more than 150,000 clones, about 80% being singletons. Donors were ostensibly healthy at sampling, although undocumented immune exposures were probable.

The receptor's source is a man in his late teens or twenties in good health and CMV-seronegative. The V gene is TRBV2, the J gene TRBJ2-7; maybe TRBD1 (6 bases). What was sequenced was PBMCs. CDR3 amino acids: CASRERTVAYEQYF. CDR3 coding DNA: TGTGCCAGCAGGGAAAGGACAGTTGCCTACGAGCAGTACTTC.